The T cell receptor beta chain under discussion was sequenced for a study of control samples from healthy donors and cancer patients. Assay used: immunoSEQ multiplex PCR; TCRdb lists only in-frame clones, some missing. The table records approximately 70,000 clones, over 75% of them present only once. J gave up 5 bases and V 6 bases, and 7 bases lay outside the gene matches. This CDR3 has 14 residues. From germline, CDR1 is SGHTA and CDR2 FQGTGA. Sequencing was carried out using blood. The J gene is TRBJ2-5, the V gene TRBV7-3, with TRBD1 matching 9 bases. The receptor was derived from a woman between 45 and 65 years old in good health. The CDR3 is CASSPDRGYETQYF. The CDR3 region has the DNA TGTGCCAGCAGTCCAGACAGGGGGTACGAGACCCAGTACTTC.